These 26 T cell receptor beta chains share one sample of origin, sequenced in a study of patients and donors after allogeneic stem cell transplantation. Each CDR3 protein is one row after TCRdb ran MiXCR on the RT-PCR reads. Here the sample spans 920,000 or so distinct CDR3 sequences, roughly 18% being singletons. Input material: blood, either unsorted or a sorted T cell fraction (not recorded which). The receptors stem from a human donor who was either an allogeneic HSCT recipient or a stem cell or donor lymphocyte infusion donor (not recorded which). It is not recorded whose cells these are; they may come from a transplant donor.

This clonotype was observed a few times. The rearrangement uses TRBV7-9 and TRBJ2-1; 7 nucleotides line up with TRBD2. Germline V gene lookup returns CDR1 SEHNR and CDR2 FQNEAQ (reference sequence). CDR3 size: 16 residues. With 2 bases clipped from V and 8 bases from J, the junction kept 12 bases outside the gene matches. CDR3 sequence (DNA): TGTGCCAGCAGCTTATCACTAGCGAACTCCGCTCATGAGCAGTTCTTC. This codes for CASSLSLANSAHEQFF.

The chain recombines TRBV5-1 with TRBJ1-1; 8 bases line up with TRBD1. Germline loops: CDR1 SGHRS, CDR2 YFSETQ. V shed 2 bases and J 11 bases; nucleotides not matched to a gene: 8. This CDR3 spans 13 amino acids. As DNA, the CDR3 is TGCGCCAGCAGCTTCCCAGGGGGCGCCGGGGCTTTCTTT. This sequence encodes CASSFPGGAGAFF.

This clonotype was counted only a few times. The chain couples TRBV5-1 to TRBJ2-7; a possible D gene is TRBD1 (6 bases). Germline values: CDR1 SGHRS, CDR2 YFSETQ. Trimming left V 4 bases short and J 6 bases short, with 26 bases between. This CDR3 contains 17 residues. Here the CDR3 reads CASSPNTLGTSTPEQYF. As DNA, the CDR3 is TGCGCCAGCAGCCCTAACACGTTGGGGACATCTACTCCCGAGCAGTACTTC. The full variable domain, completed using reference TRBV5-1 and TRBJ2-7, is KAGVTQTPRYLIKTRGQQVTLSCSPISGHRSVSWYQQTPGQGLQFLFEYFSETQRNKGNFPGRFSGRQFSNSRSEMNVSTLELGDSALYLCASSPNTLGTSTPEQYFGPGTRLTVT.

This clonotype showed up just a few times. The genes are TRBV20-1 and TRBJ1-1; maybe TRBD1 (5 bases). Germline CDR1 DFQATT, CDR2 SNEGSKA (reference sequence). The CDR3 spans 15 residues. Trimming took 0 bases from V and 6 from J, leaving 17 bases between them. The CDR3 coding sequence is TGCAGTGCTAGAGACCGGAGGGGCGTATACCCTGAAGCTTTCTTT. Residues: CSARDRRGVYPEAFF.

This clonotype was counted a few times. This chain connects TRBV4-2 to TRBJ1-1; D is undetermined. V dropped 4 bases and J dropped 5 bases, with 14 bases sitting between them. Per the germline V gene, CDR1 is LGHNA and CDR2 is YNFKEQ. CDR3 length: 14 amino acids. CDR3 in amino acids: CASSRWGGFTEAFF. In DNA, the CDR3 is TGTGCCAGCAGCCGTTGGGGAGGATTTACTGAAGCTTTCTTT.

In this sample, this clonotype turned up a few times. The chain uses TRBV5-1 and TRBJ2-1; tentatively, D is TRBD2 (6 bases). CDR1 and CDR2 from the germline V gene are SGHRS and YFSETQ. The CDR3 sequence is 15 residues long. Trimming left V 0 bases short and J 7 bases short, with 14 bases between. The CDR3 sequence: CASSLDLARPNEQFF. CDR3 in DNA: TGCGCCAGCAGCTTGGATCTAGCGAGACCTAATGAGCAGTTCTTC.

This clonotype was recorded a few times. The V gene is TRBV5-1, the J gene TRBJ2-5, with D tentatively TRBD1 (5 bases). The CDR3 has 15 residues. V lost 0 bases, J lost 4 bases, and 13 bases lay in between. From germline, CDR1 is SGHRS and CDR2 YFSETQ. The CDR3 coding sequence is TGCGCCAGCAGCTTGGGGCAGGGTCCGGGAGAGACCCAGTACTTC. Its translation: CASSLGQGPGETQYF.

The CDR3 DNA is TGTGCCAGCAGTTCCTTCGGGGAAAGCACAGATACGCAGTATTTT. Its translation is CASSSFGESTDTQYF. This rearrangement joins TRBV27 to TRBJ2-3; tentatively, D is TRBD2 (5 bases). Germline loops: CDR1 MNHEY, CDR2 SMNVEV (reference sequence). The CDR3 spans 15 residues. Trimming took 4 bases from V and 0 from J, leaving 11 bases between them.

The table lists this clonotype with a few counts. The chain has TRBV20-1 and TRBJ2-3; D uncertain. Trimming took off 5 bases at V and 1 base at J, with 16 bases between the two ends. From germline, CDR1 is DFQATT and CDR2 SNEGSKA (reference sequence). The CDR3 loop spans 15 amino acids. The DNA for the CDR3 is TGCAGTGCTCCCTGTACGGACCCCGGCACAGATACGCAGTATTTT. Protein: CSAPCTDPGTDTQYF.

The chain combines TRBV29-1 with TRBJ1-1; TRBD1 is a possible D gene (5 bases). V was shortened by 3 bases and J by 6 bases, with 11 bases between the two germline ends. Per the germline V gene, CDR1 is SQVTM and CDR2 is ANQGSEA. This CDR3 contains 12 residues. The CDR3 reads CSVDRGFAEAFF. The DNA for the CDR3 is TGCAGCGTTGATAGGGGTTTCGCTGAAGCTTTCTTT.

The chain recombines TRBV2 with TRBJ2-2, with 7 bases aligning to TRBD1. With 11 bases clipped from V and 2 bases from J, the junction kept 11 bases outside the gene matches. The germline CDR1 and CDR2 sequences are SNHLY and FYNNEI. The CDR3 covers 15 residues. The CDR3: CAGWTGTANTGELFF. CDR3 bases: TGTGCCGGTTGGACCGGGACAGCTAACACCGGGGAGCTGTTTTTT.

This clonotype has a handful of counts. The V and J genes are TRBV5-1 and TRBJ2-5; TRBD2 is a possible D gene (6 bases). With 4 bases removed from V and 7 bases from J, the gap between germline ends came to 14 bases. CDR3 length: 13 amino acids. Germline V lookup: CDR1 SGHRS, CDR2 YFSETQ. The CDR3 reads CASSGDSAGTQYF. The CDR3 DNA sequence: TGCGCCAGCAGCGGGGACTCGGCAGGGACCCAGTACTTC.

The chain links TRBV6-1 to TRBJ2-7; TRBD2 agrees at 9 bases. V shed 4 bases and J 6 bases; nucleotides not matched to a gene: 13. This CDR3 is 16 amino acids long. Germline values: CDR1 MNHNS, CDR2 SASEGT. The DNA of the CDR3 is TGTGCCAGCAGTGGAGGGATAGCGGGAGTAACTAGCGAGCAGTACTTC. Encoded protein: CASSGGIAGVTSEQYF.

The genes are TRBV6-2 or TRBV6-3 and TRBJ2-2, with a tentative D call TRBD1 (6 bases). CDR3 size: 19 residues. Trimming shortened V by 5 bases and J by 2 bases, and 24 bases separated the two germline ends. Germline lookup yields CDR1 MNHEY and CDR2 SVGEGT. The CDR3 region is CASSTGRLAGTLNTGELFF. Here the CDR3 DNA reads TGTGCCAGCAGTACTGGCAGACTTGCCGGGACACTTAACACCGGGGAGCTGTTTTTT.

This sequence joins TRBV20-1 and TRBJ1-4, with TRBD1 as a possible D gene (5 bases). V lost 3 bases, J lost 5 bases, and 10 bases lay in between. This CDR3 contains 13 residues. Per the germline V gene, CDR1 is DFQATT and CDR2 is SNEGSKA (reference sequence). CDR3 sequence: CSARRQGNEKLFF. The CDR3, as DNA: TGCAGTGCTAGGAGGCAGGGAAATGAAAAACTGTTTTTT.

The V gene is TRBV7-2, the J gene TRBJ2-3; 9 bases align to TRBD2. This CDR3 has 17 residues. Germline loops: CDR1 SGHTA, CDR2 FQGNSA. V dropped 5 bases and J dropped 6; count of bases not matched to a gene: 15. The CDR3 DNA reads TGTGCCAGCAGCCCGTCGATTCTAGCGGGGAGGGGGGATACGCAGTATTTT. Translated, it gives CASSPSILAGRGDTQYF.

In its sample, this clonotype was seen a few times. The chain joins TRBV12-3 or TRBV12-4 to TRBJ2-7; 10 bases align to TRBD1. The V gene end was trimmed by 6 bases and the J gene end by 5 bases; junction bases not matched to a gene: 10. The CDR3 runs to 15 residues. CDR3 coding DNA: TGTGCCAGCAGGCGCTCCGGGACAGGGGTCCACGAGCAGTACTTC. Its protein is CASRRSGTGVHEQYF.

The CDR3 sequence: CASSPVGGRGSNQPQHF. In DNA form, the CDR3 reads TGCGCCAGCAGCCCGGTTGGCGGTAGGGGTAGCAATCAGCCCCAGCATTTT. The chain links TRBV5-1 to TRBJ1-5; D is possibly TRBD1 (5 bases). The CDR3 sequence is 17 residues long. From germline, CDR1 is SGHRS and CDR2 YFSETQ. V was trimmed by 4 bases and J by 0 bases, leaving 17 bases between them.

J is TRBJ1-2 and V is TRBV5-1; D is possibly TRBD1 (6 bases). Germline V lookup: CDR1 SGHRS, CDR2 YFSETQ. The CDR3 extends over 12 amino acids. Trimming shortened V by 8 bases and J by 2 bases, and 10 bases separated the two germline ends. CDR3 DNA: TGCGCCAGTTCGACAGGCAACTATGGCTACACCTTC. Translating gives CASSTGNYGYTF.

This clonotype showed up many times. The rearrangement uses TRBV7-9 and TRBJ2-1; maybe TRBD1 (6 bases). V dropped 5 bases and J dropped 8 bases, with 19 bases sitting between them. Looked up from germline, CDR1 is SEHNR and CDR2 is FQNEAQ (reference sequence). The CDR3 loop spans 15 amino acids. The CDR3 loop reads CASSVEGVEHDEQFF. In nucleotides, the CDR3 is TGTGCCAGCAGCGTCGAGGGGGTCGAGCACGATGAGCAGTTCTTC.

The rearrangement links TRBV7-8 to TRBJ1-2; 7 bases agree with TRBD1. The CDR3 covers 15 residues. Per germline, CDR1 SGHVS and CDR2 FQNEAQ. V shed 4 bases and J 4 bases; nucleotides not matched to a gene: 9. CDR3 sequence (DNA): TGTGCCAGCAGCTCCCACTACAGGGGCCCCTATGGCTACACCTTC. This encodes CASSSHYRGPYGYTF.

This clonotype was seen a handful of times. V gene TRBV29-1 combines with J gene TRBJ2-5; no clear D. CDR1 and CDR2 (germline): SQVTM, ANQGSEA. The CDR3 covers 13 residues. Deletions cut 4 bases from V and 3 bases from J, with 12 bases between. This CDR3 reads CSVVRRQKETQYF. The CDR3 coding sequence is TGCAGCGTTGTTCGACGACAAAAAGAGACCCAGTACTTC.

This clonotype was counted only a few times. The rearrangement links TRBV7-6 to TRBJ1-1; D is undetermined. Trimming took 5 bases from V and 4 from J, leaving 14 bases between them. The CDR3 loop spans 14 amino acids. The germline CDR1 and CDR2 sequences are SGHVS and FNYEAQ. The CDR3 nucleotides are TGTGCCAGCAGCCCCAAGGTAGTGATCACTGAAGCTTTCTTT. It specifies CASSPKVVITEAFF.

This chain's CDR3 is CASSELRSSSTDTQYF. The CDR3 coding sequence is TGTGCCAGCAGTGAACTCAGATCTTCTAGCACAGATACGCAGTATTTT. The chain uses TRBV6-1 and TRBJ2-3; D is uncertain. This CDR3 spans 16 amino acids. The V gene's germline CDR1 is MNHNS and CDR2 SASEGT. V gave up 2 bases and J gave up 0 bases, with 12 bases separating them.

The V and J genes are TRBV30 and TRBJ1-1, with unresolved D. Germline CDR1 is GTSNPN and CDR2 is SVGIG (reference sequence). Trimming took off 3 bases at V and 6 bases at J, with 8 bases between the two ends. The CDR3 loop spans 11 amino acids. The CDR3 region is CAWRGRAEAFF. The CDR3 bases are TGTGCCTGGAGGGGGAGGGCTGAAGCTTTCTTT.

This chain connects TRBV7-2 to TRBJ2-1; D possibly corresponds to TRBD2 (5 bases). There are 15 residues in the CDR3. From germline, CDR1 is SGHTA and CDR2 FQGNSA. V dropped 1 base and J dropped 10 bases, with 17 bases sitting between them. The CDR3 region has the DNA TGTGCCAGCAGCTTAGTGCGGCGGGTGGACCAGGAGCAGTTCTTC. Amino acid sequence: CASSLVRRVDQEQFF. The full variable domain, its missing parts supplied by reference TRBV7-2 and TRBJ2-1, is GAGVSQSPSNKVTEKGKDVELRCDPISGHTALYWYRQSLGQGLEFLIYFQGNSAPDKSGLPSDRFSAERTGGSVSTLTIQRTQQEDSAVYLCASSLVRRVDQEQFFGPGTRLTVL.